One sample yielded the 27 T cell receptor beta chains listed below, sequenced in a study of blood T cell repertoires in COVID-19. TCRdb's copy holds only in-frame clones and misses some; the assay was immunoSEQ multiplex PCR. The sample contains some 120,000 clones, 88% of which appear only once. The specimen was peripheral blood. These TCRs come from a man aged 50-59 years with acute or convalescent COVID-19.

The chain employs TRBV9 and TRBJ2-1; 7 nucleotides agree with TRBD2. With 4 bases clipped from V and 0 bases from J, the junction kept 4 bases outside the gene matches. The CDR3 consists of 15 residues. CDR1 SGDLS and CDR2 YYNGEE come from the germline V gene. Here the CDR3 DNA reads TGTGCCAGCAGCCCTACGGGGGGCTCCTACAATGAGCAGTTCTTC. This gives the protein CASSPTGGSYNEQFF.

The chain has TRBV5-4 and TRBJ2-3; 8 nucleotides line up with TRBD2. This CDR3 region has 14 residues. Germline values: CDR1 SGHNT, CDR2 YYREEE (reference sequence). Trimming cost V 0 bases and J 4 bases; bases outside gene matches: 1. CDR3 amino acids: CASSLGTSPDTQYF. The DNA for the CDR3 is TGTGCCAGCAGCTTGGGGACTAGCCCAGATACGCAGTATTTT.

The V gene is TRBV6-5, the J gene TRBJ1-2; the D gene is possibly TRBD1 (6 bases). CDR3 size: 13 residues. V dropped 7 bases and J dropped 3 bases, with 12 bases sitting between them. The germline V gene has CDR1 MNHEY and CDR2 SVGAGI. This CDR3 reads CASTQTGDYGYTF. The CDR3 DNA is TGTGCCAGCACCCAGACAGGAGACTATGGCTACACCTTC.

This clone was recorded only once. This chain uses TRBV10-2 with TRBJ2-3, with D perhaps TRBD2 (5 bases). In germline, CDR1 is WSHSY, CDR2 SAAADI. The CDR3 runs 14 residues. V lost 6 bases, J lost 0 bases, and 10 bases lay in between. DNA of the CDR3: TGCGCCAGCAGGTCCCCGGGAAGCACAGATACGCAGTATTTT. It yields the protein CASRSPGSTDTQYF.

The CDR3 nucleotides read TGCAGCGTTGGAGGGGGCAGGGGAGACCCCGGGGAGCTGTTTTTT. This gives the protein CSVGGGRGDPGELFF. The chain couples TRBV29-1 to TRBJ2-2; 7 nucleotides agree with TRBD1. The CDR3 covers 15 residues. The ends lost 4 bases at V and 6 bases at J; junction bases unmatched: 11. Germline V gene data show CDR1 as SQVTM and CDR2 as ANQGSEA.

This chain uses TRBV5-1 with TRBJ2-1, with 9 bases that match TRBD2. Unmatched junction bases numbered 2, after V lost 1 base and J lost 3 bases. Germline V gene lookup returns CDR1 SGHRS and CDR2 YFSETQ. This CDR3 has 15 amino acids. The CDR3, as DNA: TGCGCCAGCAGCTTGCCTAGCGGGATCTACAATGAGCAGTTCTTC. It is translated as CASSLPSGIYNEQFF.

The chain links TRBV4-3 to TRBJ1-5, with D possibly matching TRBD1 (5 bases). The V gene lost 0 bases and the J gene lost 6 bases, with 9 bases spanning the gap. Germline loops: CDR1 LGHNA, CDR2 YSLEER. This CDR3 contains 14 residues. CDR3 in DNA: TGCGCCAGCAGCCAAGATCCGGGGGGTCAGCCCCAGCATTTT. Protein sequence: CASSQDPGGQPQHF.

V is TRBV7-2 and J is TRBJ2-1; 10 nucleotides align to TRBD2. This CDR3 has 17 residues. Germline V gene data show CDR1 as SGHTA and CDR2 as FQGNSA. V shed 1 base and J 9 bases; nucleotides not matched to a gene: 12. The CDR3 sequence: CASSLGVGGAGGGEQFF. In nucleotides, the CDR3 is TGTGCCAGCAGCTTAGGGGTAGGAGGAGCGGGAGGGGGTGAGCAGTTCTTC.

The CDR3 region has the DNA TGTGCCAGCAGCCAACACCTGGCCCGGACAGGGATCGGGTATAGCAATCAGCCCCAGCATTTT. This codes for CASSQHLARTGIGYSNQPQHF. The chain carries TRBV4-2 and TRBJ1-5, with TRBD1 identical over 8 bases. Trimming took 2 bases from V and 0 from J; bases not matched to a gene: 18. Germline V CDR1 and CDR2: LGHNA, YNFKEQ. The CDR3 runs to 21 residues.

The chain has TRBV2 and TRBJ1-2; D may be TRBD1 (6 bases). This CDR3 is built from 12 residues. Germline V gene data show CDR1 as SNHLY and CDR2 as FYNNEI. With 7 bases removed from V and 6 bases from J, the gap between germline ends came to 12 bases. CDR3: CASTPTGNGYTF. In nucleotides, the CDR3 is TGTGCCAGCACTCCCACAGGGAATGGCTACACCTTC.

This sequence joins TRBV5-3 and TRBJ1-6; 7 bases are shared with TRBD1. TRBV5-3 is marked as an open reading frame, function uncertain. The CDR3 is 16 residues long. With V trimmed by 0 bases and J by 9 bases, 9 bases remained unmatched. The CDR3 protein is CARSLVQGQTVSPLHF. CDR3 bases: TGTGCCAGAAGCTTGGTGCAGGGACAGACGGTTTCACCCCTCCACTTT.

The gene calls are TRBV2 and TRBJ2-6; 9 bases are shared with TRBD1. This CDR3 has 17 residues. Unmatched junction bases numbered 4, after V lost 4 bases and J lost 0 bases. Germline V gene data show CDR1 as SNHLY and CDR2 as FYNNEI. The CDR3 DNA sequence: TGTGCCAGCAGTGCCGGGACAGGGCGCTCTGGGGCCAACGTCCTGACTTTC. It translates to CASSAGTGRSGANVLTF. The full variable domain, rest sourced from reference TRBV2 and TRBJ2-6, is EPEVTQTPSHQVTQMGQEVILRCVPISNHLYFYWYRQILGQKVEFLVSFYNNEISEKSEIFDDQFSVERPDGSNFTLKIRSTKLEDSAMYFCASSAGTGRSGANVLTFGAGSRLTVL.

The chain has TRBV29-1 and TRBJ2-6, with D maybe TRBD2 (5 bases). There are 13 residues in the CDR3. V lost 5 bases, J lost 0 bases, and 5 bases lay in between. Germline CDR1 SQVTM, CDR2 ANQGSEA. The CDR3: CSVSGSGANVLTF. The CDR3 coding sequence is TGCAGCGTTAGCGGCTCTGGGGCCAACGTCCTGACTTTC.

The chain has TRBV7-9 and TRBJ2-7, with 10 bases identical to TRBD2. V gave up 0 bases and J gave up 4 bases; unmatched junction bases: 9. CDR1 and CDR2 (germline): SEHNR, FQNEAQ (reference sequence). The CDR3 sequence is 17 residues long. CDR3 loop: CASSLAASGSNAYEQYF. CDR3 nucleotide sequence: TGTGCCAGCAGCTTAGCGGCTAGCGGGAGTAATGCATACGAGCAGTACTTC.

This chain uses TRBV2 with TRBJ2-6, with 7 bases matching TRBD1. The V segment lost 6 bases and the J segment 0 bases; nucleotides outside the gene matches: 5. The germline CDR1 and CDR2 sequences are SNHLY and FYNNEI. The CDR3 consists of 16 residues. The CDR3 region is CASRGTASSGANVLTF. In DNA form, the CDR3 reads TGTGCCAGCAGGGGGACAGCGAGCTCTGGGGCCAACGTCCTGACTTTC.

The chain employs TRBV9 and TRBJ2-3, with 9 bases lining up with TRBD2. This CDR3 has 17 residues. CDR1 is SGDLS and CDR2 is YYNGEE in the germline V gene. V shed 1 base, J shed 5 bases, and the junction held 11 bases outside the gene matches. CDR3 protein: CASSVKRGERARDTQYF. Written as DNA, the CDR3 is TGTGCCAGCAGCGTAAAGCGGGGGGAGCGGGCCCGAGATACGCAGTATTTT.

This clone was seen just once. This rearrangement joins TRBV7-9 to TRBJ1-2, with TRBD1 as a possible D gene (6 bases). V gave up 1 base and J gave up 2 bases, with 11 bases separating them. The CDR3 covers 15 residues. Germline assignment: CDR1 SEHNR and CDR2 FQNEAQ (reference sequence). As DNA, the CDR3 is TGTGCCAGCAGCTTAGAAGGGACACAGAACTATGGCTACACCTTC. Its protein is CASSLEGTQNYGYTF.

The chain joins TRBV24-1 to TRBJ2-1; 9 positions match TRBD1. The junction had 9 bases not matched to a gene; V was cut back by 6 bases and J by 7 bases. There are 15 residues in the CDR3. The germline CDR1 and CDR2 sequences are KGHDR and SFDVKD. For the CDR3, the DNA is TGTGCCACCAGTCGGGGCGGGACAGGGAGGAATGAGCAGTTCTTC. Protein sequence: CATSRGGTGRNEQFF.

The V gene is TRBV6-2 or TRBV6-3, the J gene TRBJ2-1; 10 bases match TRBD2. The ends lost 0 bases at V and 14 bases at J; junction bases unmatched: 1. The germline CDR1 and CDR2 sequences are MNHEY and SVGEGT. The CDR3 length is 12 residues. The CDR3, as DNA: TGTGCCAGCAGTTACTCGGGGACTAGCGAGTTCTTC. Protein sequence: CASSYSGTSEFF.

CDR3 sequence reads: CASSYSPAGGDEQFF. In DNA, the CDR3 is TGTGCCAGCAGTTACTCACCAGCGGGAGGGGATGAGCAGTTCTTC. The genes are TRBV6-5 and TRBJ2-1; 10 nucleotides agree with TRBD2. Trimming at V came to 0 bases and at J to 8 bases, leaving 4 bases not matched to a gene. This CDR3 contains 15 residues. Germline loops: CDR1 MNHEY, CDR2 SVGAGI.

The V gene is TRBV6-6, the J gene TRBJ2-1; TRBD2 matches 14 bases. The germline gives CDR1 MNHNY, CDR2 SVGAGI (reference sequence). Trimming took 5 bases from V and 9 from J; bases not matched to a gene: 6. This CDR3 is built from 15 residues. CDR3 sequence: CASSDRLAGGAEQFF. The CDR3 DNA sequence: TGTGCCAGCAGTGATCGACTAGCGGGAGGGGCTGAGCAGTTCTTC.

This clone has only a few counts. The chain links TRBV21-1 to TRBJ1-3. TRBV21-1 is termed a pseudogene. The CDR3 has 14 amino acids. DNA for the CDR3: TGTGCCAGCAGCATTGAGGGCGCCGGAAACACCATATATTTT. Its translation: CASSIEGAGNTIYF.

This clone showed up just once. V usage is TRBV29-1 and J usage is TRBJ2-1, with D perhaps TRBD2 (6 bases). CDR1 and CDR2 (germline): SQVTM, ANQGSEA. Trimming removed 8 bases at V and 0 bases at J, with 11 bases between. This CDR3 contains 13 residues. The CDR3 spells CSLLGGSYNEQFF. DNA for the CDR3: TGCAGCTTGCTCGGGGGCTCCTACAATGAGCAGTTCTTC.

The CDR3 protein is CASCLGGANTEAFF. CDR3 bases: TGTGCCAGTTGTTTAGGGGGCGCGAACACTGAAGCTTTCTTT. The V call is TRBV25-1, the J call TRBJ1-1; 7 nucleotides align to TRBD1. The V gene end was trimmed by 9 bases and the J gene end by 1 base; junction bases not matched to a gene: 8. The V gene's germline CDR1 is MGHDK and CDR2 SYGVNS. CDR3 length equals 14 residues. The full variable domain, in which reference TRBV25-1 and TRBJ1-1 provide the parts outside the CDR3, is EADIYQTPRYLVIGTGKKITLECSQTMGHDKMYWYQQDPGMELHLIHYSYGVNSTEKGDLSSESTVSRIRTEHFPLTLESARPSHTSQYLCASCLGGANTEAFFGQGTRLTVV.

This chain's CDR3 is CATSVTSGSYEQFF. For the CDR3, the DNA is TGTGCCACCAGTGTTACTAGCGGGAGCTATGAGCAGTTCTTC. V gene TRBV24-1 combines with J gene TRBJ2-1; 11 nucleotides align to TRBD2. Germline V gene data show CDR1 as KGHDR and CDR2 as SFDVKD. The CDR3 loop spans 14 amino acids. The V and J ends lost 5 bases and 8 bases, in that order; junction bases with no gene match: 4.

The chain is built from TRBV5-1 and TRBJ2-7; D unresolved. The V end lost 0 bases, the J end lost 4 bases, and 14 bases lay between the germline ends. The CDR3 is 15 amino acids. The germline V gene has CDR1 SGHRS and CDR2 YFSETQ. CDR3 residues: CASSLASAKPYEQYF. In nucleotides, the CDR3 is TGCGCCAGCAGCTTGGCGTCAGCGAAACCGTACGAGCAGTACTTC.

The CDR3 DNA sequence: TGTGCCAGCAGTCACCAGGGGCGCGAGCAGTACTTC. Its translation: CASSHQGREQYF. The chain employs TRBV11-2 and TRBJ2-7, with D possibly TRBD1 on 6 matching bases. Germline CDR1 is SGHAT and CDR2 is FQNNGV. CDR3 length: 12 residues. Between the trimmed V and J ends, which lost 6 bases and 6 bases, there was a span of 12 bases.